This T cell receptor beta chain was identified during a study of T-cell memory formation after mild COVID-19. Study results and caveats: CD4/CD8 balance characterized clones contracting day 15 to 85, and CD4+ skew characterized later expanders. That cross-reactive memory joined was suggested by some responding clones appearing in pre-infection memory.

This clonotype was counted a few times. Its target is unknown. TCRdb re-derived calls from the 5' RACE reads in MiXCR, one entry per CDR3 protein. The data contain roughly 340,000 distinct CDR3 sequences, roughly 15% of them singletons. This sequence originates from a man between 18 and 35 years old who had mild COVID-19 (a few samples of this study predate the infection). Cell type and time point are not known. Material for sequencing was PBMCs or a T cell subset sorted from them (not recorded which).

CDR3 DNA sequence: TGTGCCAGCAGCTTTCAGGGACCACAAGAGACCCAGTACTTC. Its translation is CASSFQGPQETQYF. The chain combines TRBV7-3 with TRBJ2-5; possibly TRBD1 or TRBD2 for D (5 bases each). Trimming shortened V by 3 bases and J by 2 bases, and 10 bases separated the two germline ends. The CDR3 contains 14 residues. Germline V lookup: CDR1 SGHTA, CDR2 FQGTGA.